This T cell receptor (beta chain) was profiled in a study of blood T cell repertoires in COVID-19. This clone showed up just a few times. Sequencing was performed with immunoSEQ multiplex PCR; in TCRdb, only in-frame clones are kept and a portion is missing. The sample holds about 150,000 clones, 80% to 85% seen once. This CDR3 spans 16 amino acids. Trimming cost V 4 bases and J 5 bases; bases outside gene matches: 11. Germline loops: CDR1 SEHNR, CDR2 FQNEAQ (reference sequence). The sample comprised peripheral blood. The TCR comes from a man between 65 and 85 years old with active or convalescent COVID-19. The chain carries TRBV7-9 and TRBJ2-1; 7 positions agree with TRBD1. For the CDR3, the DNA is TGTGCCAGCAGCTCCGGTTCCGGGACAGCGGACAATGAGCAGTTCTTC. As protein: CASSSGSGTADNEQFF.